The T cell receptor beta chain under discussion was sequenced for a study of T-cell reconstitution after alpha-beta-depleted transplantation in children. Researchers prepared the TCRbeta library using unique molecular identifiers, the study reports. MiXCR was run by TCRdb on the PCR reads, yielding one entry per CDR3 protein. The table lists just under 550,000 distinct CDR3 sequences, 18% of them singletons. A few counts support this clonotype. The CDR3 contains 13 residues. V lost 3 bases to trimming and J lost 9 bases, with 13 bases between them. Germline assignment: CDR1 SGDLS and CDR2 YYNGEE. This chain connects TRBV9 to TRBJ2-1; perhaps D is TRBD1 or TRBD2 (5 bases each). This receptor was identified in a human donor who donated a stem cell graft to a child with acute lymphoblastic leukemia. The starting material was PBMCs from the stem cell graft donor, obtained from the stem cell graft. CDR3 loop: CASSAFGGSEQFF. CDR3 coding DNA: TGTGCCAGCAGCGCATTTGGGGGAAGTGAGCAGTTCTTC.